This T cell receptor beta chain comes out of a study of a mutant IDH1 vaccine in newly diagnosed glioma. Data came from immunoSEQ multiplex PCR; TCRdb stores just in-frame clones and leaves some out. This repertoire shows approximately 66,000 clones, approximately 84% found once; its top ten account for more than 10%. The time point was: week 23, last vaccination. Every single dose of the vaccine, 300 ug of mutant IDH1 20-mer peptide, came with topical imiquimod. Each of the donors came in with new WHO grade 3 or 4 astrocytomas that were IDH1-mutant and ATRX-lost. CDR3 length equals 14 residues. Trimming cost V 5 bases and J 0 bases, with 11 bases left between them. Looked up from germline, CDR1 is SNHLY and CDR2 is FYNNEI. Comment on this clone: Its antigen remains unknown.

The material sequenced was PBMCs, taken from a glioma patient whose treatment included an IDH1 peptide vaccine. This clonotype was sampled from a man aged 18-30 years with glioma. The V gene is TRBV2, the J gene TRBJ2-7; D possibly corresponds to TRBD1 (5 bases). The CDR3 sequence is CASSSQGFSYEQYF. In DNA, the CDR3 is TGTGCCAGCAGTTCCCAGGGCTTCTCCTACGAGCAGTACTTC.